This T cell receptor beta chain was identified during a study of T cell repertoires in cytomegalovirus infection. Across the study: Matching HLA type, along with CMV infection, was indicated by public TCR beta signatures.

Via MiXCR, TCRdb re-called the reads, giving one row per CDR3 protein. The table lists roughly 46,000 distinct CDR3 sequences, approximately 22% of them singletons. Note on this clonotype: Its antigen is unidentified. A much larger clonotype is one base distant, so this may be a read error.

The sample taken for sequencing was PBMCs, sequenced either directly or after in vitro stimulation (not recorded which). This TCR derives from a human donor in good health (CMV status not recorded). Some clones in this sample may be carry-over from other donors' samples.

The DNA of the CDR3 is TGTGTCACCGAGGACAGTAACCTCTACAATGAGCAGTTCTTC. It translates to CVTEDSNLYNEQFF. The genes are TRBV10-3 and TRBJ2-1; maybe TRBD1 (6 bases). The CDR3 is 14 amino acids. Germline V gene lookup returns CDR1 ENHRY and CDR2 SYGVKD.